The next 13 T cell receptor beta chains were all read from a single sample in a study of breast tumors, draining lymph nodes, adjacent tissues. Each CDR3 protein is one row after TCRdb ran MiXCR on the multiplex PCR reads. The sample carries under 250,000 distinct CDR3 sequences, less than 40% recorded once. The lymph nodes were axillary draining lymph nodes from breast cancer patients. What was sequenced was axillary lymph node tissue. Receptor source: a female donor with breast cancer. Some clones in this sample may be carry-over from other donors' samples.

This clonotype was counted many times. The CDR3 nucleotides are TGCAGTGCTAGAGCTCCTGACAGACTCTTCTACAATGAGCAGTTCTTC. This sequence encodes CSARAPDRLFYNEQFF. The chain uses TRBV20-1 and TRBJ2-1; a possible D gene is TRBD1 (5 bases). CDR3 length equals 16 residues. Trimming stripped 1 base from V and 3 bases from J, with 16 bases between. CDR1 and CDR2 (germline): DFQATT, SNEGSKA (reference sequence).

This clonotype was counted at least ten times. The rearrangement links TRBV5-1 to TRBJ2-1; 11 nucleotides align to TRBD2. V trimming: 4 bases; J trimming: 4 bases; junction bases outside the gene matches: 4. Per the germline V gene, CDR1 is SGHRS and CDR2 is YFSETQ. The CDR3 runs to 15 residues. CDR3 DNA: TGCGCCAGCAGCGCCCTAGCGGGGGGTTACAATGAGCAGTTCTTC. Its translation is CASSALAGGYNEQFF. Variable domain in full (rest from reference TRBV5-1 and TRBJ2-1): KAGVTQTPRYLIKTRGQQVTLSCSPISGHRSVSWYQQTPGQGLQFLFEYFSETQRNKGNFPGRFSGRQFSNSRSEMNVSTLELGDSALYLCASSALAGGYNEQFFGPGTRLTVL.

This chain joins TRBV27 and TRBJ1-5, with D tentatively TRBD1 (5 bases). V lost 1 base and J 5 bases, leaving 12 bases between the germline ends. The CDR3 consists of 15 residues. Germline V CDR1 and CDR2: MNHEY, SMNVEV (reference sequence). CDR3 sequence reads: CASSLWAGPDQPQHF. CDR3 DNA: TGTGCCAGCAGTTTATGGGCAGGGCCGGATCAGCCCCAGCATTTT.

This clonotype has a count of ten or more. This chain joins TRBV6-6 and TRBJ1-5; D is unresolved. The V end was cut by 10 bases, the J end by 0 bases, with 10 bases between. The germline CDR1 and CDR2 sequences are MNHNY and SVGAGI (reference sequence). The CDR3 is 13 amino acids. The CDR3 region has the DNA TGTGCCACAGACCAGTATAGCAATCAGCCCCAGCATTTT. It specifies CATDQYSNQPQHF.

There are many counts of this clonotype. The CDR3 DNA sequence: TGTGCCAGCAGCCATAAACTCTATGGGACAGTAAGAGTCTACAATGAGCAGTTCTTC. Protein: CASSHKLYGTVRVYNEQFF. The V and J genes are TRBV14 and TRBJ2-1; TRBD1 matches at 7 bases. V shed 3 bases and J 3 bases; nucleotides not matched to a gene: 17. The CDR3 has 19 amino acids. Germline CDR1 is SGHDN and CDR2 is FVKESK.

The sample holds many counts of this clonotype. A read error may explain this, as a much larger clone is one base away. The chain is built from TRBV12-5 and TRBJ2-5; 7 bases fit TRBD2. Germline V gene sequence: CDR1 LGHNT, CDR2 FRNRAP. There are 15 residues in the CDR3. Unmatched junction bases numbered 9, after V lost 3 bases and J lost 5 bases. This CDR3 is CASGFGGRGEETQYF. CDR3 DNA sequence: TGTGCTAGTGGTTTCGGTGGGAGGGGTGAGGAGACCCAGTACTTC.

This clonotype was seen at least ten times. This chain connects TRBV7-9 to TRBJ2-2; D unresolved. The CDR3 spans 11 residues. Trimming cost V 5 bases and J 7 bases, with 5 bases left between them. Germline assignment: CDR1 SEHNR and CDR2 FQNEAQ (reference sequence). In nucleotides, the CDR3 is TGTGCCAGCAGCCTTCACGGGGAGCTGTTTTTT. Translation gives CASSLHGELFF.

This chain uses TRBV24-1 with TRBJ2-7; 7 bases align to TRBD2. Germline loops: CDR1 KGHDR, CDR2 SFDVKD. J lost 7 bases, V lost 5 bases, and 19 bases had no gene match. CDR3 length: 17 residues. The CDR3 sequence is CATSGGRAGVNYNEQYF. In DNA form, the CDR3 reads TGTGCCACCAGTGGTGGCCGTGCGGGAGTTAATTACAATGAGCAGTACTTC.

This rearrangement joins TRBV12-5 to TRBJ2-3; D call uncertain. The CDR3 spans 12 residues. Trimming removed 6 bases from V and 4 bases from J, with 8 bases in between. The germline CDR1 and CDR2 sequences are LGHNT and FRNRAP. The CDR3 spells CASGLTPDTQYF. The CDR3 region has the DNA TGTGCTAGTGGCCTCACCCCAGATACGCAGTATTTT.

This clonotype was seen repeatedly, ten times or more. V is TRBV4-1 and J is TRBJ2-7; D is perhaps TRBD2 (6 bases). The CDR3 extends over 15 amino acids. Between the trimmed V and J ends, which lost 1 base and 1 base, there was a span of 11 bases. Germline V gives CDR1 MGHRA, CDR2 YSYEKL. The CDR3 bases are TGCGCCAGCAGCCAAGGGCTAGCGTCTTCCTACGAGCAGTACTTC. Residues: CASSQGLASSYEQYF.

This clonotype was observed at least ten times. V usage is TRBV7-9 and J usage is TRBJ1-2, with TRBD1 identical over 8 bases. V gave up 2 bases and J gave up 6 bases; unmatched junction bases: 5. The CDR3 extends over 14 amino acids. The germline gives CDR1 SEHNR, CDR2 FQNEAQ (reference sequence). CDR3 nucleotide sequence: TGTGCCAGCAGCTTAAACAGGGGGGTTGATGGCTACACCTTC. Translated: CASSLNRGVDGYTF. The full variable domain, rest sourced from reference TRBV7-9 and TRBJ1-2, is DTGVSQNPRHKITKRGQNVTFRCDPISEHNRLYWYRQTLGQGPEFLTYFQNEAQLEKSRLLSDRFSAERPKGSFSTLEIQRTEQGDSAMYLCASSLNRGVDGYTFGSGTRLTVV.

This clonotype was recorded many times. The J gene is TRBJ2-5, the V gene TRBV9; D is tentatively TRBD1 or TRBD2 (5 bases each). This CDR3 has 15 residues. With 4 bases removed from V and 1 base from J, the gap between germline ends came to 14 bases. CDR1 is SGDLS, CDR2 YYNGEE, per germline. The CDR3 DNA follows: TGTGCCAGCAGCCCGTTCGGGACCCCCCAAGAGACCCAGTACTTC. Its protein is CASSPFGTPQETQYF.

This clonotype was picked up many times. The chain employs TRBV19 and TRBJ2-7; D is possibly TRBD1 or TRBD2 (6 bases each). The CDR3 is 16 amino acids. From germline, CDR1 is LNHDA and CDR2 SQIVND (reference sequence). V shed 1 base and J shed 1 base, with 14 bases lying between them. The CDR3, as DNA: TGTGCCAGTAGTATAGCGGGGGCGGAGATGTCCTACGAGCAGTACTTC. Translation: CASSIAGAEMSYEQYF.